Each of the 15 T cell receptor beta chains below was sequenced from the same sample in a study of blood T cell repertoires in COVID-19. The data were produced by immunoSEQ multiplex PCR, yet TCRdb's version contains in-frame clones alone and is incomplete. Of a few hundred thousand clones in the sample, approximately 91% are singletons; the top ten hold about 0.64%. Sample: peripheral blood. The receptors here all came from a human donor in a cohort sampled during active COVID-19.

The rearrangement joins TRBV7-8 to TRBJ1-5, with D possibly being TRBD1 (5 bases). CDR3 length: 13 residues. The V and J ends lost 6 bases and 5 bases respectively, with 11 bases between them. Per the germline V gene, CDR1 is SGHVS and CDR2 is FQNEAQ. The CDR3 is CASRTGSDQPQHF. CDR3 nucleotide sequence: TGTGCCAGCAGAACAGGCTCGGATCAGCCCCAGCATTTT.

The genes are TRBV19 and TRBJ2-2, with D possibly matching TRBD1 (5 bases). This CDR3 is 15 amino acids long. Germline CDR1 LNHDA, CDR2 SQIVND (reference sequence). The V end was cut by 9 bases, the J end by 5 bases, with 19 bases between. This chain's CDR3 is CASATIAGLTGELFF. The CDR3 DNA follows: TGTGCCAGCGCCACGATTGCAGGGCTTACCGGGGAGCTGTTTTTT.

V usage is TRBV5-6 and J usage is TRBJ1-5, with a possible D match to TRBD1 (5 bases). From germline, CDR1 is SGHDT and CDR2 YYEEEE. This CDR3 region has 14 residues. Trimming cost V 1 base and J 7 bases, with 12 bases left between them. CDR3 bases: TGTGCCAGCAGCTTGATGTCAGGGAGGCAGCCCCAGCATTTT. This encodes CASSLMSGRQPQHF. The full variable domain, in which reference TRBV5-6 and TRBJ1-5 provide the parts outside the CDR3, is DAGVTQSPTHLIKTRGQQVTLRCSPKSGHDTVSWYQQALGQGPQFIFQYYEEEERQRGNFPDRFSGHQFPNYSSELNVNALLLGDSALYLCASSLMSGRQPQHFGDGTRLSIL.

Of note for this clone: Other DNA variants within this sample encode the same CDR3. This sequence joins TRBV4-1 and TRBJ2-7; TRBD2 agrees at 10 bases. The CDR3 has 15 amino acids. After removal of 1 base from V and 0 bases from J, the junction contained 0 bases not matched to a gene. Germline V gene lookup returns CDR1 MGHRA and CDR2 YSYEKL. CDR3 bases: TGCGCCAGCAGCCAAGGACTAGCGGGCTCCTACGAGCAGTACTTC. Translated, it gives CASSQGLAGSYEQYF.

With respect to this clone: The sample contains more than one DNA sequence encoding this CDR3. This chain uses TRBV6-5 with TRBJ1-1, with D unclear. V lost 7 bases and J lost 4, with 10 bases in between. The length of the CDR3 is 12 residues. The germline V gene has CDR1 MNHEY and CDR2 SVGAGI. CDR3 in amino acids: CASKGGGTEAFF. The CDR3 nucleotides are TGTGCCAGCAAGGGAGGTGGCACTGAAGCTTTCTTT.

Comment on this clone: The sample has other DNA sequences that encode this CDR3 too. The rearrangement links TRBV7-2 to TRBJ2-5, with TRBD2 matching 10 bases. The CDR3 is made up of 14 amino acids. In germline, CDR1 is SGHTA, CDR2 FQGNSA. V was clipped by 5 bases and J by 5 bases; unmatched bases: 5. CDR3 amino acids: CASSLGLAEETQYF. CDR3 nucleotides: TGTGCCAGCAGCCTTGGACTAGCGGAGGAGACCCAGTACTTC. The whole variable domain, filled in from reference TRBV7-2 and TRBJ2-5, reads GAGVSQSPSNKVTEKGKDVELRCDPISGHTALYWYRQSLGQGLEFLIYFQGNSAPDKSGLPSDRFSAERTGGSVSTLTIQRTQQEDSAVYLCASSLGLAEETQYFGPGTRLLVL.

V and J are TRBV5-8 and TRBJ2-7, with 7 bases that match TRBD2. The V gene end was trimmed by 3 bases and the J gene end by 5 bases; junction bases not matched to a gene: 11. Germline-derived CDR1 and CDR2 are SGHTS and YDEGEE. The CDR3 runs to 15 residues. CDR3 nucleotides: TGTGCCAGCAGCTGGTTGCGGGGGTATGTCGACGAGCAGTACTTC. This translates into CASSWLRGYVDEQYF. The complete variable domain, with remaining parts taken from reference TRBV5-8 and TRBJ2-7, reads EAGVTQSPTHLIKTRGQQATLRCSPISGHTSVYWYQQALGLGLQFLLWYDEGEERNRGNFPPRFSGRQFPNYSSELNVNALELEDSALYLCASSWLRGYVDEQYFGPGTRLTVT.

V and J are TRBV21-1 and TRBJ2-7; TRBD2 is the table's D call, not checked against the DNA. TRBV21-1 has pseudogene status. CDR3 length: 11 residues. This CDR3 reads CASSNLDEQYF. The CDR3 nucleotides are TGTGCCAGCAGCAACCTCGACGAGCAGTACTTC.

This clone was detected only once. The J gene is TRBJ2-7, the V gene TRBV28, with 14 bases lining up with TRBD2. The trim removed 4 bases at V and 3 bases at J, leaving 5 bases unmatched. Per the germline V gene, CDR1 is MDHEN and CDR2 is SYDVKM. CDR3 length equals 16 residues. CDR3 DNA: TGTGCCAGCAGTTCCGTTGGACTAGCGGGAGGCTACGAGCAGTACTTC. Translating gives CASSSVGLAGGYEQYF.

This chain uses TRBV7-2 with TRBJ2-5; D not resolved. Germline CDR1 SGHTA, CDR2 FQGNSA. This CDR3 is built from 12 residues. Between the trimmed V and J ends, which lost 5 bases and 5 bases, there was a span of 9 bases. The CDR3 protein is CASSRYKETQYF. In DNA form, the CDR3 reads TGTGCCAGCAGCCGCTATAAGGAGACCCAGTACTTC.

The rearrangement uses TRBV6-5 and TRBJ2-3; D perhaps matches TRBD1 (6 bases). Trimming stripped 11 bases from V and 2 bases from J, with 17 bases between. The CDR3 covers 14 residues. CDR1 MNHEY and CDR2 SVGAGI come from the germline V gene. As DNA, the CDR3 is TGTGCCGGGCGCCAGGGGATATACACAGATACGCAGTATTTT. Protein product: CAGRQGIYTDTQYF.

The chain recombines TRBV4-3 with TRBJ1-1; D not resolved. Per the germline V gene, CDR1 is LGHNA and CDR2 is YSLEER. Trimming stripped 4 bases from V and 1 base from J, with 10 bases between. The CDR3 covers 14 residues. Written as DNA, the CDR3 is TGCGCCAGCAGCCCGACCCCGGGGAACACTGAAGCTTTCTTT. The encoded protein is CASSPTPGNTEAFF.

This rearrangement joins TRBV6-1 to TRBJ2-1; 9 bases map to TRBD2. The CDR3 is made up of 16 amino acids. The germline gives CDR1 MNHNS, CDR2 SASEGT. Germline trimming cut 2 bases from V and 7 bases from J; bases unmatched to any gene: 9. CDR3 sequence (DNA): TGTGCCAGCAGTGAATTGAGTAGCGGGAGAAAGAATGAGCAGTTCTTC. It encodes CASSELSSGRKNEQFF.

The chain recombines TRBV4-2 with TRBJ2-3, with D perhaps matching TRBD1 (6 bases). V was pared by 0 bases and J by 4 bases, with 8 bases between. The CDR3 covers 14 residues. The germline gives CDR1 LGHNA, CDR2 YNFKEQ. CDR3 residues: CASSQEAGADTQYF. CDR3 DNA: TGTGCCAGCAGCCAAGAGGCAGGGGCAGATACGCAGTATTTT.

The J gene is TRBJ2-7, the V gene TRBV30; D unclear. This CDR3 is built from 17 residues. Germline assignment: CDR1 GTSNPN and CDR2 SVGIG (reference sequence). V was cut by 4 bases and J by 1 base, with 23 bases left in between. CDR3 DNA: TGTGCCTGGACCCACGCAAGAGGTCTTTCCCCTTCCTACGAGCAGTACTTC. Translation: CAWTHARGLSPSYEQYF.